The subject of this entry is one T cell receptor (beta chain). A single count supports this clone. The target of this receptor is not known. No base quality information exists; no much larger clone differs at one position. This specimen comes from a study of cytomegalovirus exposure and HLA in healthy donors (TCRdb year 2017). At the level of the whole study: An earlier analysis of roughly 610 of the donors reported roughly 300 Gb of sequence data and some 110 million unique TCR beta sequences obtained from around 190 million T cells. About 280 gigabases of sequencing data and around 80 million unique TCR sequences made up an early release that covered fewer than 650 HLA-typed donors. Of the roughly 400 genotyped donors, approximately 83% fell in the genetic ancestry cluster associated with self-reported Caucasian donors. The study aimed to test whether signatures of past pathogen exposure could be identified by cataloging public T cell receptors. Using immunosequencing, the study profiled T cell repertoires from around 680 subjects and related those repertoires to cytomegalovirus serostatus. In addition to the first cohort of around 670 subjects, a separate validation cohort of 120 different subjects was used. To predict cytomegalovirus infection status, the study brought together high-throughput TCR immunosequencing, statistical association of individual TCRs with disease status, and machine learning. A later analysis re-examined previously published TCR beta repertoires from more than 600 donors and added high-resolution HLA genotyping to investigate patterns of TCR occurrence. Rather than using new phenotypic data, the later analysis identified candidate immune exposures from TCR beta sequences and from how often those sequences occurred across donors. In an earlier analysis of 587 of the donors, high-throughput TCR beta sequencing was used to judge whether each TCR beta V gene segment behaved as functional or pseudogenic. Donor age, sex, ethnicity and CMV serostatus were collected together with the repertoire data. In a later genetic analysis, genome-wide SNP genotypes for about 65% of the roughly 670 donors were used, and that subset was treated as a discovery cohort. All discovery cohort repertoires had been generated using a single sequencing platform. Both class I and class II loci were covered by HLA typing, at four-digit resolution. Typing coverage varied by locus: roughly 629-640 donors for A, B, C, DRB1 and DQB1; roughly 510 for DQA1; about 590 for DPA1; fewer than 480 for DPB1. A few DR-DQ haplotypes were treated as single units for association and clustering because of strong linkage in the cohort. Among almost 400 genotyped donors of the cohort, an average of around 240,000 unique TCR beta nucleotide sequences were sequenced per donor, 15% to 20% of them non-productive.

Broader findings and caveats from the paper: This cohort had only TCR beta chains sequenced, and the lack of alpha or paired-chain data limited which features could be detected. Strong co-occurrence of HLA alleles, especially DR and DQ, made assigning TCR associations to individual alleles difficult. For the cohort, immune exposure information was limited to CMV serostatus. A later analysis found that TCR association rates varied across HLA loci, with DRB1 alleles showing the most associated TCRs and HLA-C alleles the fewest. Most TCR sequences were seen in very few donors, while some public TCRs were found in many individuals. The sequencing pipeline was judged likely to have produced a cluster of highly shared sequence variants as a technical artifact. Because the 87-base-pair reads could not distinguish some IMGT-functional V segments, including TRBV6-2 and TRBV6-3, those segments were excluded. In a later analysis, HLA-associated TCR beta chains were found to be more clonally expanded and to have lower generation probabilities than equally common non-associated chains. In an earlier analysis of roughly 560 of the donors, most TCR beta V segments were observed in productive rearrangements about 87% or about 30% of the time, broadly matching IMGT annotations. V-gene and J-gene trimming of TCR beta chains was associated with a missense DCLRE1C variant in a later genetic analysis, and the association was replicated in an independent cohort. A total of around 150 TCR beta chains were listed by the study as associated with cytomegalovirus. HLA typing was unavailable for some donors at each locus, so association tests used only the typed subset. Three of the identified cytomegalovirus-associated TCR beta chains were confirmed in vitro to be specific for cytomegalovirus antigens. According to the authors, the approach could potentially be generalized to other disease states and immunological phenotypes. A further reported finding was that TCR beta sequences accurately predicted the HLA-A and HLA-B alleles for most subjects in the first cohort. Because counts were too low, 15 to 20 rarely observed V segments, including chromosome 9 orphons, were excluded from the earlier analysis of around 590 of the donors. Cytomegalovirus status was reported to be diagnosed by the classifier with high specificity and sensitivity in both the original and validation cohorts. Sequencing depth was assumed to be roughly uniform across donors in the presence/absence analyses, though that assumption may not hold. Correlated functional status among segregating V segments might reflect linkage disequilibrium, but an unknown experimental factor could not be ruled out. According to a later genetic analysis, donors in an Asian-associated ancestry cluster had fewer N-insertions in productive TCRs than the approximately 610-donor mean. Specific HLA alleles were associated with 15,000 to 20,000 TCR beta sequences at a false discovery rate of 0.05 in a later analysis. According to a later analysis, parvovirus B19, influenza, CMV and Epstein-Barr virus appeared linked to several top co-occurrence clusters. Most CMV-associated TCR beta chains appeared to be HLA-restricted in a later analysis, and the HLA associations seemed to be driven largely by CMV exposure.

The cohort consisted of approximately 670 healthy bone marrow donors. At the time of sampling, every cohort member was nominally healthy, though immune exposures that went unrecorded were likely present. The donor tested CMV seropositive and was one of the 289 seropositive cohort members. Every donor gave a peripheral blood sample, and the peripheral blood mononuclear cells from that sample were used for TCR beta sequencing. The Qiagen DNeasy Blood Extraction Kit was used to extract genomic DNA from the blood cell samples. The CDR3 runs 14 amino acids, cysteine and phenylalanine included. Only CDR3 DNA is held: 42 bases, read in frame from base 1. V and J lose 1 base and 7 bases, and a span of 11 bases separates them. Reading the germline V gene gives CDR1 SGHVS and CDR2 FQNEAQ. Receptor libraries were prepared by the immunoSEQ multiplex PCR assay. For the multiplex PCR, a mixture combining 60 forward primers for TCR Vbeta segments and 13 reverse primers for TCR Jbeta segments was used. The CDR3 region of rearranged TCR beta genes was amplified from genomic DNA with a multiplex PCR assay. Amplified TCR beta libraries were sequenced as 87-base-pair reads on the Illumina HiSeq System. Under the source paper's analysis protocol: A later analysis counted tens of millions of unique TCR beta chains across the 600 to 850 repertoires, and some 12 million of these chains were shared by at least two donors. To remove PCR and sequencing errors, raw reads were error-corrected and collapsed into unique sequences using a nearest-neighbor algorithm that merged closely related sequences. CDR3 sequences were aligned to IMGT reference sequences to assign V, D and J gene segments. For a sequence to be retained, a match of at least six nucleotides to both a V gene segment and a J gene segment was required. Rearrangements were classified as productive when the CDR3 lacked stop codons and remained in frame with V and J, and all other rearrangements were classified as non-productive. Following IMGT convention, CDR3 was defined as the stretch from the second conserved V-encoded cysteine to the conserved J-encoded phenylalanine. The earlier analysis of 550 to 650 of the donors excluded any sequence lacking an unambiguous match to a single V gene segment. An earlier analysis of several hundred of the donors called V segments functional above 56.7% productive rearrangements and segregating when the between-donor standard deviation exceeded 5%. To diagnose cytomegalovirus status from the catalog of TCR beta chain sequences, a statistical classification framework was built. In a later analysis, TCR nucleotide sequences were compared against IMGT/GENE-DB human TR gene sequences so that V and J genes could be assigned. Using the TCRdist pipeline, a later analysis assigned CDR3 sequences along with most-parsimonious VDJ recombination scenarios. In a later analysis, each TCR beta chain was defined by its CDR3 amino acid sequence together with its V-gene family, and reads lacking a unique V-gene family were excluded. In a later analysis, around 650 highly shared, low-generation-probability nucleotide sequences were removed to address suspected cross-contamination and a sequencing artifact. In a later analysis, a clonal expansion index was calculated for each public chain from normalized within-repertoire ranks of inferred template counts. In a later analysis, generation probabilities were computed using a VDJ recombination model fitted to out-of-frame rearrangements, and the results were checked against IGoR. Hypergeometric tests were used in a later analysis to score TCR-TCR, TCR-HLA and TCR-CMV co-occurrence, with a repertoire-size bias correction applied to the TCR pairs. To estimate false discovery rates, a later analysis permuted the HLA or CMV assignments 20 times. A later analysis grouped co-occurring TCRs with DBSCAN, adding TCRdist sequence similarity when clustering within HLA-allele-positive subsets. Co-occurrence clustering excluded repertoires with fewer than 30,000 or more than 120,000 public chains, plus five with anomalous nucleotide sharing. TCRdb provides this immuneACCESS table in a form limited to in-frame rearrangements. Some clones are lacking; in checked studies, under half of them reflect an unresolved V gene, and why the rest are absent is not known. V and J calls plus clone size are reproduced from that table; the DNA served to infer D and trimming. This sample is represented by around 300,000 clones; roughly 81% of them were singletons. The ten largest clones represent about 2% of the sample.

The sequence derives from a woman aged 40-49 years in good health and CMV-seropositive. Sequenced input: PBMCs. The chain uses TRBV7-8 and TRBJ1-5; too little of a D gene remains to name it. The DNA sequence reads TGTGCCAGCAGCTTAGATGGCAGTTGGCAGCCCCAGCATTTT. The translation is CASSLDGSWQPQHF.